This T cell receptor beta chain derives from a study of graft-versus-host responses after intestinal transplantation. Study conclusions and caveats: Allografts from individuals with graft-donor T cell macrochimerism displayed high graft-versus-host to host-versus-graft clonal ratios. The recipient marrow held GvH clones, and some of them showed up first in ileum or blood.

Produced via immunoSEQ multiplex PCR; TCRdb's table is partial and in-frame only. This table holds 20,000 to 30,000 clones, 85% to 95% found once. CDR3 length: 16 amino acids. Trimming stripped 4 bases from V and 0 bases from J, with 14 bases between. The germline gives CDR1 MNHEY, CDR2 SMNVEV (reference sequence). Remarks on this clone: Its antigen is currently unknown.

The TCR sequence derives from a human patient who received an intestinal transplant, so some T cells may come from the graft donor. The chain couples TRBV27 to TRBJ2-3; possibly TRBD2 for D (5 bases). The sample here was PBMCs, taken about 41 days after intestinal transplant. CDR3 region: CASSSGLFFSTDTQYF. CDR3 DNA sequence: TGTGCCAGCAGTTCCGGACTTTTTTTCAGCACAGATACGCAGTATTTT.